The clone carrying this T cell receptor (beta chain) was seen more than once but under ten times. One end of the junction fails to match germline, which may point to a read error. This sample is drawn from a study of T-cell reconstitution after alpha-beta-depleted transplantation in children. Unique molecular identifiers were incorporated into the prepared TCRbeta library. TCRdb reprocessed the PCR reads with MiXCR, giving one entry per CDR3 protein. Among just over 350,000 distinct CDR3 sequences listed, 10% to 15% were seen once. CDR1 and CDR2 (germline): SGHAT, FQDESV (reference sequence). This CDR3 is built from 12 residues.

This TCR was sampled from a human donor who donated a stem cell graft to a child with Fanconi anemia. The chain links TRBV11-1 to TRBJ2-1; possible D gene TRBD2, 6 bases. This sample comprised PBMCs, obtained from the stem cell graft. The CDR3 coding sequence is TGTGCCAGCAGTTTAGGGTGGGACTCGCAGTTCTTC. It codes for CASSLGWDSQFF.